This T cell receptor beta chain was observed in a study of blood T cell repertoires in COVID-19. Study overall: The United States, Italy and Spain provided the acute and convalescent COVID-19 samples. PBMCs, B-cell-depleted T cells, or T cells provided the cDNA or gDNA that made up the material.

How the authors handled the data: Nucleated cell counts were estimated from reference gene primer amplification. Only in-frame clones appear in the TCRdb table, and some are missing; sequencing was by immunoSEQ multiplex PCR. That table gives V, J and clone size, and the DNA gave D and trimming. Among 65,000 to 100,000 clones listed, 80% to 90% were seen once. Losses at the gene ends were 4 bases for V and 4 bases for J; bases not matched to a gene: 7. CDR3 length: 15 residues. Per germline, CDR1 LNHDA and CDR2 SQIVND (reference sequence). This clone has a handful of counts. Sequenced material: peripheral blood. The TCR originated in a woman older than 75 with acute or convalescent COVID-19. V gene TRBV19 combines with J gene TRBJ1-1; the match to TRBD1 covers 9 bases. The CDR3 DNA is TGTGCCAGTAGTAACACAGGGGGCGCGAGCACTGAAGCTTTCTTT. Translated: CASSNTGGASTEAFF. Together with reference TRBV19 and TRBJ1-1, the CDR3 gives the full variable domain: DGGITQSPKYLFRKEGQNVTLSCEQNLNHDAMYWYRQDPGQGLRLIYYSQIVNDFQKGDIAEGYSVSREKKESFPLTVTSAQKNPTAFYLCASSNTGGASTEAFFGQGTRLTVV.